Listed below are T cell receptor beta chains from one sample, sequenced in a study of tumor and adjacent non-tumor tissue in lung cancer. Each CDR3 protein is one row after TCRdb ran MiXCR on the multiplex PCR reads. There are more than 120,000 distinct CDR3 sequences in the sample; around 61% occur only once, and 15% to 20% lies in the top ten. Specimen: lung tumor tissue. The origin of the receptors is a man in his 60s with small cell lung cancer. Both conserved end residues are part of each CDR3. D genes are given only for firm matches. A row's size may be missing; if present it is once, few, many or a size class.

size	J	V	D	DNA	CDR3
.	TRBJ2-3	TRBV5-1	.	TGCGCCAGCAGCTTGTCAGGAGACAGCACAGATACGCAGTATTTT	CASSLSGDSTDTQYF
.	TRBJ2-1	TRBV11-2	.	.	CASSLAVAGGSRPYNGEFF
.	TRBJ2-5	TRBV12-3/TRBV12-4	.	TGTGCCAGCACTTGGGGTCCCAAAGAGACCCGGTACTTC	CASTWGPKETRYF
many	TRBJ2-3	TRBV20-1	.	TGCAGTTGCTATGCAGATACGCAGTATTTT	CSCYADTQYF
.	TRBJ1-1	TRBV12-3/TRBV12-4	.	TGTGCCAGCATCGACGGGGGGAGTAATGAAGCTTTCTTT	CASIDGGSNEAFF
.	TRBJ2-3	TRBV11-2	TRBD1	TGTGCCACCAGTTTCAGGGGGCGTAGCACAGATACGCAGTATTTT	CATSFRGRSTDTQYF
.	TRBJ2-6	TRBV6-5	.	TGTGCCAGCAGTTACGGAGAGGCTGGGGCCAACGTCCTGACTTTC	CASSYGEAGANVLTF
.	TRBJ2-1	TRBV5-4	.	TGTGCCAGCAGCTTTTCCAGTGAGCAGTTCTTC	CASSFSSEQFF
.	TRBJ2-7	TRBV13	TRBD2	TGTGTCAGCAGCTCTGGAGGGTTAGCGGGAGCCGGCGAGCAGTACTTC	CVSSSGGLAGAGEQYF
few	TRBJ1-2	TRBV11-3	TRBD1	TGTGCCGACAGCTTTACAGGGGAGGCTGGCTACACCTTC	CADSFTGEAGYTF
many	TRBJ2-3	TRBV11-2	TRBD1	TGTGCCAGCAGCTCCCTTGGACAGGTCGGAGATACGCAGTATTTT	CASSSLGQVGDTQYF
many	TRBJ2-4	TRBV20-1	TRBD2	TGCAGTGCTATCCGTCTGCGGGAGGGTATCAAAAACATTCAGTACTTC	CSAIRLREGIKNIQYF
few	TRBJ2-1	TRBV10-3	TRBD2	TGTGCCATCAGAGGGACTAGCGGGTGGGGTGAGCAGTTCTTC	CAIRGTSGWGEQFF
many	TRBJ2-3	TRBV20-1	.	TGCAGTGTCAAACTAGCCACAGATACGCAGTATTTT	CSVKLATDTQYF
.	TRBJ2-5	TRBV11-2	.	TGTGCCAGCAGTTCTCGTGACGGGAGCAGGGAGACCCAGTACTTC	CASSSRDGSRETQYF
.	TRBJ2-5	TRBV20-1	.	TGCAGTGCTAGACTTATTAGACACTCCCAAGAGACCCAGTACTTC	CSARLIRHSQETQYF
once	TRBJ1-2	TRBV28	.	TGTGCCATCAGTTCCTCAGGGGTTAACTATGGCTACACCTTC	CAISSSGVNYGYTF
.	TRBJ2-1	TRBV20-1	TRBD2	TGCAGTGCGTACCCGTCTAGCGGGCTTAATGAGCAGTTCTTC	CSAYPSSGLNEQFF
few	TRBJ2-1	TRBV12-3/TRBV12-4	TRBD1	TGTGCCAGCAGTCCCGGGACAGTGGATTCCAATGAGCAGTTCTTC	CASSPGTVDSNEQFF
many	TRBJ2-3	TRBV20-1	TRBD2	TGCAGTGCTAGAGGACTAGCGGGGGGGAAAGATACGCAGTATTTT	CSARGLAGGKDTQYF
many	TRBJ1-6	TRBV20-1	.	TGCAGTGCTTTGGGGGACTATAATTCACCCCTCCACTTT	CSALGDYNSPLHF
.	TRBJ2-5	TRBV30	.	TGTGCCTGCAGTCGGGACAAGTACCAAGAGACCCAGTACTTC	CACSRDKYQETQYF
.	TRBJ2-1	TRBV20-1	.	TGCAGTGCTAGGGGCATCCGGGTTGGGTGGTTCTTC	CSARGIRVGWFF
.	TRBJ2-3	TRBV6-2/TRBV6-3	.	TGTGCCAGCAGTTACTCGCGCCCCCTGGGGCGAATCCAAGATACGCAGTATTTT	CASSYSRPLGRIQDTQYF
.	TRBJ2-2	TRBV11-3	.	TGTGCCAGCAGCTTGGGGGCACCATTCCCCGGGGAGCTGCCTTTT	CASSLGAPFPGELPF
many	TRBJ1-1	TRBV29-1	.	TGCAGCGTTCACAAAGGTAGAGACACTGAAGCTTTCTTT	CSVHKGRDTEAFF
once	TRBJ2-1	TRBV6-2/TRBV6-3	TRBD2	TGTACCAGCAGTTACGAAAGCGGGGGGGGCCAGCTCTTC	CTSSYESGGGQLF
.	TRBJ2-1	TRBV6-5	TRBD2	TGTGTCAGCAGTTACTCGCCTAGCGGGCTCTCCTACAATGAGCAGTTCTTC	CVSSYSPSGLSYNEQFF
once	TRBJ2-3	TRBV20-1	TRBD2	TGCAGTGCTAGAGATAGGGTAGCGGGAGGATTAGATACACAGTATTTT	CSARDRVAGGLDTQYF
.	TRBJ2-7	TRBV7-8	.	TGTGCCAGTAGCCTCAAATACGCCAGGCCTTACGAGCAGTACTTC	CASSLKYARPYEQYF
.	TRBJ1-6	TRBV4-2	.	TGTGCCAGCAGCCAAGCAGGAGATTCACCCCTCCACTTT	CASSQAGDSPLHF
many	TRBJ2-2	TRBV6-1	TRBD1	TGTGCCAGCAGTGATTGGTCGCAGGGGGCTCGGATCGGGGAGCTGTTTTTT	CASSDWSQGARIGELFF
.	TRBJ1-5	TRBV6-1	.	TGTGCCAGCAGTCATTCGGGGGGTTACCAGCCCCAGCATTTT	CASSHSGGYQPQHF
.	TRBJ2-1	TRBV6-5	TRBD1	TGTGCCAGCAGTCGACAGGGCTCCTGCAATGAGCAGTTCTTT	CASSRQGSCNEQFF
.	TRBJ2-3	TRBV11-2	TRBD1	TGTGCCAGGAGCTTAGCCACAGGGGGTGCAGATACGCAGTATTTT	CARSLATGGADTQYF
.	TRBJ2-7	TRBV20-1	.	TGCAGTGCTATAGAGCCAGCCTCCGTAGCGAGCGGGTACGAGCAGTACTTC	CSAIEPASVASGYEQYF
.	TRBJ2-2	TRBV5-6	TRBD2	TGTGCCAGCAGCTTGTTGACTAGCGGGAGGTCCTGGGAGCTGTTTTTT	CASSLLTSGRSWELFF
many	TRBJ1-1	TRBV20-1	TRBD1	TGCAGTGCTGCCCCGGGACAGAGGGCTTTCTTT	CSAAPGQRAFF
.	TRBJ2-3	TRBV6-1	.	TGTGTCAGCAGTGTAGAACATATGCAGTATTTT	CVSSVEHMQYF
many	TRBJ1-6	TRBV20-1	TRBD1	TGCAGTGCCCGAAACTCGGGACAGGGAGATTCACCCCTCCACTTT	CSARNSGQGDSPLHF
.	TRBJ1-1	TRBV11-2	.	TGTGCCAGCAGTTCCGCCTTCCGGAGCACTGAAGCTTTCTTT	CASSSAFRSTEAFF
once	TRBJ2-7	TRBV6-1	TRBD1	TGTGCCAGCAGGCGGATTCGGCTCCGGGACAGGGTCGAGCAGTATTTC	CASRRIRLRDRVEQYF
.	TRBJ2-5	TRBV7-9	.	TGTGCCAGCAGAAGGCCCCTAGAAGAGACCCAGTACTTC	CASRRPLEETQYF
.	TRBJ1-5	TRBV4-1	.	TGCGCCAGCAGCCCACAGACATATAGCATTCAGCCCCAGCATTTT	CASSPQTYSIQPQHF
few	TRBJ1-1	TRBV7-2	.	TGTGCCAGCAGCTTACAAAGTCGGACTGAAGCTTTCTTT	CASSLQSRTEAFF
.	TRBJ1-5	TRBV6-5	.	TGTGCCAGCATTCCAACCCGGTATAGCAAACAGCCCCAGCATTTT	CASIPTRYSKQPQHF
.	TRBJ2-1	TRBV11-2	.	TGTGCCAGCAGCTCACAATATAATGATCAGTTCTTC	CASSSQYNDQFF
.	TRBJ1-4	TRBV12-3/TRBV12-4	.	TGTGCCAGCAGCTTCGCGGGCGTTAGTGAAAAACTGTTTTTT	CASSFAGVSEKLFF